This entry lists 6 T cell receptor beta chains sequenced from one sample in a study of sequential checkpoint blockade in melanoma. The treatment was: randomized to nivolumab then ipilimumab (arm A) or the reverse (arm B). Assay used: immunoSEQ multiplex PCR; TCRdb lists only in-frame clones, some missing. Among over 10,000 clones listed, less than 85% were seen once. The material was CD8+ T cells sorted from blood (inferred from file names), obtained from a patient given nivolumab and ipilimumab in sequence. The receptors stem from a human patient with melanoma. Some clones in this sample may be carry-over from other donors' samples.

The chain combines TRBV15 with TRBJ2-1; tentatively, D is TRBD2 (6 bases). Germline CDR1 reads LNHNV; CDR2 reads YYDKDF (reference sequence). The CDR3 is 15 amino acids. V was pared by 2 bases and J by 9 bases, with 17 bases between. The CDR3: CATSRIESLEGEQFF. For the CDR3, the DNA is TGTGCCACCAGCAGAATAGAGAGTTTGGAGGGTGAGCAGTTCTTC. The whole variable domain, filled in from reference TRBV15 and TRBJ2-1, reads DAMVIQNPRYQVTQFGKPVTLSCSQTLNHNVMYWYQQKSSQAPKLLFHYYDKDFNNEADTPDNFQSRRPNTSFCFLDIRSPGLGDTAMYLCATSRIESLEGEQFFGPGTRLTVL.

V and J are TRBV7-6 and TRBJ1-2; D is possibly TRBD1 (6 bases). The CDR3 has 15 amino acids. In germline, CDR1 is SGHVS, CDR2 FNYEAQ. V was trimmed by 3 bases and J by 2 bases, leaving 13 bases between them. CDR3 sequence (DNA): TGTGCCAGCAGCTTTACAGGGTCTGGGAACTATGGCTACACCTTC. Its protein product is CASSFTGSGNYGYTF.

The CDR3 spells CASSSSGGAGADTQYF. DNA for the CDR3: TGTGCCAGCAGCTCCTCGGGGGGGGCGGGCGCAGATACGCAGTATTTT. The chain couples TRBV9 to TRBJ2-3; 8 bases match TRBD2. V lost 4 bases, J lost 4 bases, and 11 bases stayed unmatched. CDR1 and CDR2 from the germline V gene are SGDLS and YYNGEE. CDR3 length: 16 amino acids.

The CDR3 region is CASSLAPGGSYNEQFF. CDR3 coding DNA: TGTGCCAGCAGCTTAGCGCCAGGAGGCTCCTACAATGAGCAGTTCTTC. The chain has TRBV7-7 and TRBJ2-1; a weak D match, TRBD2 (5 bases). V lost 0 bases to trimming and J lost 0 bases, with 9 bases between them. In germline, CDR1 is SSHAT, CDR2 FNYEAQ (reference sequence). The CDR3 is 16 residues long.

As concerns this clone: One end of the junction does not line up with germline, which may come from a read error. The chain has TRBV4-3 and TRBJ2-2, with TRBD1 as a possible D gene (6 bases). This CDR3 has 16 residues. Germline CDR1 and CDR2: LGHNA and YSLEER. For the CDR3, the DNA is TGCACCAGCAGCCAAAAGGACAGTCCGAACACCGGGGAGCTGTTTTTT. Residues: CTSSQKDSPNTGELFF.

The chain links TRBV27 to TRBJ1-6, with D perhaps TRBD1 (5 bases). V lost 6 bases to trimming and J lost 5 bases, with 11 bases between them. Germline V gives CDR1 MNHEY, CDR2 SMNVEV (reference sequence). The CDR3 runs 14 residues. This CDR3 is CASRGGTHNSPLHF. CDR3 bases: TGTGCCAGCAGAGGAGGGACTCATAATTCACCCCTCCACTTT.